These 5 T cell receptor beta chains share one sample of origin, sequenced in a study of T cell repertoires in cytomegalovirus infection. No antigen has been assigned to these receptors. TCRdb re-called the reads through MiXCR, storing one row per CDR3 protein. The sample lists fewer than 1,000,000 distinct CDR3 sequences; about 33% were seen once. The sample was cultured CD8+ T cells from PBMCs, taken from culture after CMV antigen stimulation. The receptor source for this set is a human donor in good health (CMV status not recorded). Some clones in this sample may be carry-over from other donors' samples.

This clonotype appeared a few times. This chain links TRBV4-1 with TRBJ1-6, with 7 bases fitting TRBD1. Germline-derived CDR1 and CDR2 are MGHRA and YSYEKL. Germline trimming cut 1 base from V and 4 bases from J; bases unmatched to any gene: 4. CDR3 length: 16 residues. CDR3 sequence (DNA): TGCGCCAGCAGCCAAGTGACAGGGATTTATAATTCACCCCTCCACTTT. Translating it yields CASSQVTGIYNSPLHF.

The chain links TRBV19 to TRBJ1-2; D is uncertain. The CDR3 runs to 15 residues. Germline assignment: CDR1 LNHDA and CDR2 SQIVND (reference sequence). V gave up 3 bases and J gave up 3 bases, with 14 bases separating them. In DNA form, the CDR3 reads TGTGCCAGTAGTATCGCTCTGGGCACCCACTATGGCTACACCTTC. It codes for CASSIALGTHYGYTF.

This clonotype was counted many times. The rearrangement uses TRBV7-6 and TRBJ2-5; D call uncertain. This CDR3 contains 14 residues. Germline V CDR1 and CDR2: SGHVS, FNYEAQ. V was clipped by 0 bases and J by 2 bases, with 7 bases between them. For the CDR3, the DNA is TGTGCCAGCAGCTTAGCCATTGTACAAGAGACCCAGTACTTC. Its protein product is CASSLAIVQETQYF.

The V and J genes are TRBV6-6 and TRBJ1-5; 7 bases are a match to TRBD1. V shed 6 bases and J 0 bases; nucleotides not matched to a gene: 11. There are 17 residues in the CDR3. Germline CDR1 is MNHNY and CDR2 is SVGAGI (reference sequence). The CDR3 region has the DNA TGTGCCAGCAGCCGCTTAGGACAGGTCTATAGCAATCAGCCCCAGCATTTT. It specifies CASSRLGQVYSNQPQHF.

This clonotype has just a few counts. The J gene is TRBJ1-4, the V gene TRBV7-9; unclear D gene. Germline V gene data show CDR1 as SEHNR and CDR2 as FQNEAQ (reference sequence). With 1 base removed from V and 13 bases from J, the gap between germline ends came to 10 bases. The CDR3 runs to 12 residues. CDR3 sequence reads: CASSLEGWGLFF. Here the CDR3 DNA reads TGTGCCAGCAGCTTAGAGGGATGGGGACTGTTTTTT.